These 32 T cell receptor beta chains were all obtained from the same sample, sequenced in a study of blood T cell repertoires in COVID-19. Using immunoSEQ multiplex PCR, the repertoire was profiled, and TCRdb retains in-frame clones only, with some absent. The table includes around 140,000 clones, approximately 90% detected once. The specimen sequenced was peripheral blood. The receptors derive from a woman aged 45-65 years with active or convalescent COVID-19.

The chain links TRBV18 to TRBJ2-3, with D perhaps TRBD2 (6 bases). CDR1 and CDR2 from the germline V gene are KGHSH and LQKENI. V was trimmed by 6 bases and J by 5 bases, leaving 12 bases between them. CDR3 length: 13 residues. CDR3 coding DNA: TGTGCCAGCTCTACCGGGAGCCTAGATACGCAGTATTTT. Residues: CASSTGSLDTQYF.

The chain recombines TRBV6-5 with TRBJ1-6; a possible D gene is TRBD1 (6 bases). Germline loops: CDR1 MNHEY, CDR2 SVGAGI. V dropped 6 bases and J dropped 11 bases, with 20 bases sitting between them. The CDR3 runs 15 residues. CDR3 nucleotides: TGTGCCAGCAGACTGACAGGACTCGGGGATACACCCCTCCACTTT. Protein sequence: CASRLTGLGDTPLHF.

In its sample, this clone was seen a few times. V usage is TRBV10-3 and J usage is TRBJ1-1; weak D call: TRBD1 (5 bases). The germline gives CDR1 ENHRY, CDR2 SYGVKD. The CDR3 is made up of 12 amino acids. V lost 6 bases and J 3 bases, leaving 8 bases between the germline ends. In DNA, the CDR3 is TGTGCCATCAGGAAAGGGGACACTGAAGCTTTCTTT. Translated: CAIRKGDTEAFF.

The chain combines TRBV28 with TRBJ1-1; TRBD1 might be the D (5 bases). The V end lost 6 bases, the J end lost 4 bases, and 18 bases lay between the germline ends. Germline CDR1 is MDHEN and CDR2 is SYDVKM. This CDR3 is built from 15 residues. The CDR3 is CASRSPNRGGTEAFF. The CDR3 nucleotides read TGTGCCAGCAGGAGCCCTAACCGCGGGGGCACTGAAGCTTTCTTT. Supplemented by reference TRBV28 and TRBJ1-1, the full variable domain reads DVKVTQSSRYLVKRTGEKVFLECVQDMDHENMFWYRQDPGLGLRLIYFSYDVKMKEKGDIPEGYSVSREKKERFSLILESASTNQTSMYLCASRSPNRGGTEAFFGQGTRLTVV.

J is TRBJ1-2 and V is TRBV30; D unresolved. The CDR3 extends over 13 amino acids. V dropped 2 bases and J dropped 6 bases, with 13 bases sitting between them. Germline values: CDR1 GTSNPN, CDR2 SVGIG (reference sequence). This CDR3 is CAWSWSSGNGYTF. The CDR3 DNA sequence: TGTGCCTGGAGTTGGTCTTCCGGGAATGGCTACACCTTC.

The chain carries TRBV27 and TRBJ2-3; 8 bases align to TRBD2. The CDR3 loop spans 15 amino acids. Germline lookup yields CDR1 MNHEY and CDR2 SMNVEV (reference sequence). Trimming removed 0 bases from V and 3 bases from J; junction bases left unmatched: 2. CDR3 amino acids: CASSLSTGGTDTQYF. CDR3 DNA sequence: TGTGCCAGCAGTTTATCAACGGGAGGGACAGATACGCAGTATTTT.

This sequence joins TRBV20-1 and TRBJ2-7; D unclear. This CDR3 has 11 amino acids. The V end was cut by 5 bases, the J end by 5 bases, with 10 bases between. The germline gives CDR1 DFQATT, CDR2 SNEGSKA (reference sequence). The CDR3: CSAPRFDEQYF. The CDR3 DNA reads as TGCAGTGCTCCCCGGTTTGACGAGCAGTACTTC.

This clone was observed a few times. This chain connects TRBV28 to TRBJ1-1; 7 nucleotides align to TRBD1. This CDR3 has 14 residues. Germline CDR1 is MDHEN and CDR2 is SYDVKM. J gave up 2 bases and V 6 bases, and 6 bases lay outside the gene matches. The CDR3 is CASSPTGYNTEAFF. The CDR3, as DNA: TGTGCCAGCAGCCCGACAGGGTACAACACTGAAGCTTTCTTT.

The chain has TRBV6-5 and TRBJ1-1; no firm D call. V lost 0 bases and J lost 1, with 12 bases in between. CDR1 is MNHEY and CDR2 is SVGAGI in the germline V gene. The CDR3 is 16 residues long. The CDR3 DNA is TGTGCCAGCAGTTACTCGAGTACGGGGAAGAACACTGAAGCTTTCTTT. It is translated as CASSYSSTGKNTEAFF.

The chain links TRBV6-2 or TRBV6-3 to TRBJ1-2, with D perhaps TRBD1 (5 bases). Trimming cost V 5 bases and J 4 bases, with 8 bases left between them. There are 12 residues in the CDR3. Germline CDR1 MNHEY, CDR2 SVGEGT. The CDR3 nucleotides read TGTGCCAGCAGTCGACAGCCCTATGGCTACACCTTC. The encoded protein is CASSRQPYGYTF.

The genes are TRBV4-3 and TRBJ2-5, with 9 bases matching TRBD2. Germline V lookup: CDR1 LGHNA, CDR2 YSLEER. The J segment lost 5 bases and the V segment lost 1 base, leaving 5 bases of the junction unmatched. The CDR3 contains 15 residues. The CDR3 DNA sequence: TGCGCCAGCAGCCAAGGTAGCGGGAGATTGGAGACCCAGTACTTC. Its translation: CASSQGSGRLETQYF.

This clone was observed a single time. The V and J genes are TRBV7-2 and TRBJ2-7; 8 nucleotides line up with TRBD1. There are 15 residues in the CDR3. Unmatched junction bases numbered 3, after V lost 2 bases and J lost 0 bases. CDR1 is SGHTA, CDR2 FQGNSA, per germline. CDR3 residues: CASSLRGTGSYEQYF. CDR3 DNA: TGTGCCAGCAGCTTACGCGGGACAGGCTCCTACGAGCAGTACTTC.

The rearrangement joins TRBV7-9 to TRBJ1-1; possibly TRBD1 for D (5 bases). Germline V gives CDR1 SEHNR, CDR2 FQNEAQ (reference sequence). CDR3 length: 14 amino acids. V lost 2 bases and J 5 bases, leaving 12 bases between the germline ends. The CDR3, as DNA: TGTGCCAGCAGCTTAAGTGCAGGGTCAACTGAAGCTTTCTTT. It translates to CASSLSAGSTEAFF.

V usage is TRBV2 and J usage is TRBJ2-7; unclear D gene. The germline V gene encodes CDR1 SNHLY and CDR2 FYNNEI. The CDR3 sequence is 15 residues long. Trimming removed 0 bases at V and 0 bases at J, with 9 bases between. The CDR3 coding sequence is TGTGCCAGCAGTGAAGCACCCAGAGGCTCCTACGAGCAGTACTTC. Its protein is CASSEAPRGSYEQYF.

V gene TRBV6-4 combines with J gene TRBJ2-1; 10 bases agree with TRBD2. Germline CDR1 is MRHNA and CDR2 is SNTAGT. The CDR3 is made up of 13 amino acids. The ends lost 11 bases at V and 8 bases at J; junction bases unmatched: 9. Here the CDR3 reads CAGGTSARDEQFF. The CDR3 DNA reads TGTGCCGGCGGGACTAGCGCTAGAGATGAGCAGTTCTTC.

The chain combines TRBV19 with TRBJ1-4; TRBD1 is a possible D gene (6 bases). Germline V gene data show CDR1 as LNHDA and CDR2 as SQIVND (reference sequence). This CDR3 comprises 13 residues. Trimming left V 4 bases short and J 8 bases short, with 11 bases between. The CDR3 region is CASSSRGGEKLFF. Written as DNA, the CDR3 is TGTGCCAGTAGTAGCAGGGGTGGCGAAAAACTGTTTTTT.

The rearrangement links TRBV7-2 to TRBJ2-1; 16 nucleotides match TRBD2. The CDR3 runs 18 residues. Trimming took 5 bases from V and 8 from J; bases not matched to a gene: 12. CDR1 SGHTA and CDR2 FQGNSA come from the germline V gene. CDR3 nucleotide sequence: TGTGCCAGCAGCCCGCAAGGGACTAGCGGGAGGGCATACTATGAGCAGTTCTTC. Its translation: CASSPQGTSGRAYYEQFF. The full variable domain, its missing parts supplied by reference TRBV7-2 and TRBJ2-1, is GAGVSQSPSNKVTEKGKDVELRCDPISGHTALYWYRQSLGQGLEFLIYFQGNSAPDKSGLPSDRFSAERTGGSVSTLTIQRTQQEDSAVYLCASSPQGTSGRAYYEQFFGPGTRLTVL.

This clone was seen a handful of times. This specimen includes other DNA sequences encoding the same CDR3. The rearrangement joins TRBV19 to TRBJ2-1; TRBD1 aligns across 11 bases. Unmatched junction bases numbered 10, after V lost 5 bases and J lost 7 bases. The CDR3 length is 16 residues. Germline CDR1 is LNHDA and CDR2 is SQIVND (reference sequence). The CDR3 loop reads CASSAIGTGGRNEQFF. The CDR3 nucleotides read TGTGCCAGTAGTGCAATTGGGACAGGGGGACGTAATGAGCAGTTCTTC.

CDR3 loop: CASSVAGRGGLEQYF. The CDR3 DNA reads TGTGCCAGCAGCGTAGCTGGACGGGGGGGCCTCGAGCAGTACTTC. The rearrangement links TRBV9 to TRBJ2-7, with TRBD2 matching 8 bases. This CDR3 region has 15 residues. CDR1 SGDLS and CDR2 YYNGEE come from the germline V gene. V gave up 0 bases and J gave up 6 bases; unmatched junction bases: 8.

The chain is built from TRBV10-1 and TRBJ2-3, with TRBD1 matching over 7 bases. The germline gives CDR1 WNHNN, CDR2 SYGVQD (reference sequence). The CDR3 runs to 15 residues. With V trimmed by 6 bases and J by 0 bases, 6 bases remained unmatched. CDR3 protein: CASSFGTDSTDTQYF. The CDR3 DNA follows: TGCGCCAGCAGCTTTGGGACAGATAGCACAGATACGCAGTATTTT.

V gene TRBV29-1 combines with J gene TRBJ2-3; 10 nucleotides align to TRBD2. V shed 7 bases, J shed 3 bases, and the junction held 1 base outside the gene matches. CDR1 SQVTM and CDR2 ANQGSEA come from the germline V gene. The CDR3 runs 12 residues. CDR3 bases: TGCAGCGGGACTAGCGGAACAGATACGCAGTATTTT. Amino acids: CSGTSGTDTQYF.

The rearrangement joins TRBV5-4 to TRBJ2-3, with 7 bases matching TRBD2. Looked up from germline, CDR1 is SGHNT and CDR2 is YYREEE (reference sequence). This CDR3 spans 15 amino acids. V trimming: 0 bases; J trimming: 2 bases; junction bases outside the gene matches: 3. CDR3 region: CASSLGEGFTDTQYF. The CDR3 DNA sequence: TGTGCCAGCAGCTTGGGGGAGGGGTTCACAGATACGCAGTATTTT.

V gene TRBV2 combines with J gene TRBJ1-5, with D perhaps TRBD1 (6 bases). CDR1 is SNHLY, CDR2 FYNNEI, per germline. The CDR3 covers 13 residues. V dropped 4 bases and J dropped 10 bases, with 14 bases sitting between them. Here the CDR3 DNA reads TGTGCCAGCAGTGTAGAGGGACACTTCCCCCAGCATTTT. Translating gives CASSVEGHFPQHF.

This clone was detected only once. At one end, the junction sequence differs from germline, possibly due to a read error. The chain carries TRBV2 and TRBJ1-3; D ambiguous. Per the germline V gene, CDR1 is SNHLY and CDR2 is FYNNEI. The CDR3 is 12 amino acids. As DNA, the CDR3 is TGTGCCAGCAGTGACCAGGCAGCCGGAAAGTTTTTT. Residues: CASSDQAAGKFF.

The V gene is TRBV5-1, the J gene TRBJ2-3; 10 bases map to TRBD2. Unmatched junction bases numbered 4, after V lost 0 bases and J lost 3 bases. Looked up from germline, CDR1 is SGHRS and CDR2 is YFSETQ. This CDR3 contains 16 residues. This CDR3 reads CASSLGVAGGTDTQYF. Written as DNA, the CDR3 is TGCGCCAGCAGCTTGGGAGTAGCGGGGGGAACAGATACGCAGTATTTT.

The V and J genes are TRBV7-9 and TRBJ2-7, with 12 bases that match TRBD2. Germline V CDR1 and CDR2: SEHNR, FQNEAQ (reference sequence). The CDR3 spans 15 residues. Trimming removed 8 bases from V and 4 bases from J; junction bases left unmatched: 9. The CDR3 loop is CASAGLAGLLYEQYF. DNA for the CDR3: TGTGCCAGCGCGGGACTAGCGGGTTTGCTTTACGAGCAGTACTTC.

V is TRBV7-8 and J is TRBJ1-5, with unresolved D. Trimming left V 0 bases short and J 7 bases short, with 7 bases between. CDR1 SGHVS and CDR2 FQNEAQ come from the germline V gene. This CDR3 is 13 amino acids long. The CDR3, as DNA: TGTGCCAGCAGCTTAGCCCGACTCCAGCCCCAGCATTTT. Protein sequence: CASSLARLQPQHF.

The V call is TRBV21-1, the J call TRBJ2-5; TRBD2 is the table's D call, not checked against the DNA. TRBV21-1 is recorded as a pseudogene. The CDR3 runs 17 residues. The CDR3, as DNA: TGTGCCAGCAGCACAAGGACTAGCGGGCGTCGGGGAGAGACCCAGTACTTC. Its protein product is CASSTRTSGRRGETQYF.

This clone occurred a few times. This sequence joins TRBV7-2 and TRBJ1-6, with D perhaps matching TRBD1 (5 bases). The CDR3 is made up of 13 amino acids. The V end lost 9 bases, the J end lost 11 bases, and 17 bases lay between the germline ends. CDR1 and CDR2 from the germline V gene are SGHTA and FQGNSA. The CDR3 protein is CASTTMGHPPLHF. CDR3 in DNA: TGTGCCAGTACCACGATGGGGCATCCACCCCTCCACTTT.

This chain uses TRBV11-2 with TRBJ1-1, with TRBD1 identical over 7 bases. V shed 8 bases and J 4 bases; nucleotides not matched to a gene: 7. Germline V gives CDR1 SGHAT, CDR2 FQNNGV. This CDR3 spans 13 amino acids. CDR3: CASDAHRGTEAFF. The CDR3, as DNA: TGTGCCAGCGACGCCCACAGGGGCACTGAAGCTTTCTTT. The full variable domain, its missing parts supplied by reference TRBV11-2 and TRBJ1-1, is EAGVAQSPRYKIIEKRQSVAFWCNPISGHATLYWYQQILGQGPKLLIQFQNNGVVDDSQLPKDRFSAERLKGVDSTLKIQPAKLEDSAVYLCASDAHRGTEAFFGQGTRLTVV.

CDR3 nucleotide sequence: TGTGCCATCAGACCCCGGGGGGGGGTCTACACTGAAGCTTTCTTT. It is translated as CAIRPRGGVYTEAFF. V usage is TRBV10-3 and J usage is TRBJ1-1, with D possibly being TRBD1 (5 bases). The V gene's germline CDR1 is ENHRY and CDR2 SYGVKD. The CDR3 totals 15 residues. The V end lost 6 bases, the J end lost 3 bases, and 17 bases lay between the germline ends.

This chain joins TRBV27 and TRBJ1-2, with D possibly matching TRBD1 (5 bases). Germline-derived CDR1 and CDR2 are MNHEY and SMNVEV (reference sequence). CDR3 size: 14 residues. V was pared by 5 bases and J by 8 bases, with 18 bases between. The CDR3 spells CASSPFRGLDGYTF. The CDR3 region has the DNA TGTGCCAGCAGTCCATTTAGGGGCCTTGACGGCTACACCTTC.